This T cell receptor beta chain was identified in a study of blood T cell repertoires in COVID-19 (dated by TCRdb to 2018 to 2021). Study-level background: Collaborator samples came from the United States, Italy and Spain and covered acute and convalescent phases of COVID-19. The material from the prospective study consisted of cDNA or gDNA derived from T cells, B-cell-depleted T cells, or PBMCs. The dataset comprised deeply sampled blood TCRbeta repertoires from subjects exposed to, actively infected with, or recovered from COVID-19. The repertoires were released in a freely available public database intended as a resource for research on the immune response to SARS-CoV-2. Samples were obtained from the ongoing ImmuneRACE study (first 160 participants) and from over 1,000 subjects provided by 6 global collaborators. Sample metadata almost always included a de-identified subject ID, COVID-19 status, age in years and sex. Where HLA class I and class II types were available, the types were taken from metadata supplied by the sample provider, not from assay-based typing. Study-wide conclusions, independent of this receptor: The amount of clinical and demographic metadata varied by source and participant and was provided uncurated.

About this clone: Its antigen remains unidentified. The record has no base qualities; no much larger clone is one base away.

At the junction V is shortened by 1 base and J by 3 bases; bases outside the gene matches: 7. Sequences SGHTS (CDR1) and YDEGEE (CDR2) are obtained from the germline V gene. The CDR3 holds 16 amino acids from the cysteine to the phenylalanine. Just CDR3 DNA is preserved here, 48 bases in frame from base 1. Each collaborating institution followed its own protocols to collect whole blood in K2EDTA tubes. For TCRbeta analysis, collaborator samples were shipped as frozen whole blood, as isolated PBMCs, or as DNA extracted from either sample type. The immunoSEQ Assay, a bias-controlled multiplex PCR, was used to amplify TCRbeta CDR3 regions from genomic DNA. The authors processed their data as follows. The number of nucleated cells in each sample was estimated by amplification of reference gene primers within the assay. Sequence reads were collapsed and filtered to measure the absolute abundance of every unique TCRbeta CDR3 rearrangement. For each sample, productive Simpson clonality was calculated as the square root of Simpson's diversity index over productive rearrangements. In its TCRdb copy, this immuneACCESS table keeps in-frame sequences only and misses some clones. Where compared with another copy, unresolved V genes explain less than half of these, and the others have no known cause. V, J and clone size were drawn from that table, and D and trimming were deduced from the DNA. The sample table contains about 220,000 clones; only one count was recorded for approximately 80% of them. 13% of the sample belongs to the ten largest clones.

The source material was peripheral blood. The receptor was isolated from a human donor in a cohort sampled during active COVID-19. The receptor chain draws on TRBV5-8 and TRBJ1-3, and 7 junctional nucleotides match TRBD1. This receptor has the CDR3 CASSLRRGHVGNTIYF. DNA sequence: TGTGCCAGCAGCTTGCGAAGGGGGCACGTTGGAAACACCATATATTTT.